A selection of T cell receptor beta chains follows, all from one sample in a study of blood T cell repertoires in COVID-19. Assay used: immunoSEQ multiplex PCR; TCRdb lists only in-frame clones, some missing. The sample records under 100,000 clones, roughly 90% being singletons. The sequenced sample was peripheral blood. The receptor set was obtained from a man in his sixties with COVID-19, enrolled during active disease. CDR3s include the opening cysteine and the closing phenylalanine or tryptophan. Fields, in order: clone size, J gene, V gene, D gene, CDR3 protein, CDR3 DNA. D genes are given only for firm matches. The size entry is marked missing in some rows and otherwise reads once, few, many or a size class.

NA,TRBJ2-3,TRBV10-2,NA,CASIRGGGTDTQYF,TGCGCCAGCATCAGAGGGGGGGGCACAGATACGCAGTATTTT
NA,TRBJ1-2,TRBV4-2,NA,CASSQGTGNANYGYTF,TGTGCCAGCAGCCAGGGAACAGGGAACGCTAACTATGGCTACACCTTC
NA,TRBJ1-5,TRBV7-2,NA,CASSNRDGNQPQHF,TGTGCCAGCAGCAACCGGGATGGCAATCAGCCCCAGCATTTT
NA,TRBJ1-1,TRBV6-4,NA,CASRRDPRGTEAFF,TGTGCCAGCAGGCGGGACCCAAGGGGAACTGAAGCTTTCTTT
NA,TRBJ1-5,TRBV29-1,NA,CSVESSINQPQHF,TGCAGCGTTGAATCTTCTATAAATCAGCCCCAGCATTTT
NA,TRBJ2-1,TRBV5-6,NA,CASSLDWGGNDNEQFF,TGTGCCAGCAGCTTGGATTGGGGGGGCAATGACAATGAGCAGTTCTTC
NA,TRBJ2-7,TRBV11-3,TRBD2,CASSFIRGRGEQYF,TGTGCCAGCAGCTTCATCCGCGGGAGGGGTGAGCAGTACTTC
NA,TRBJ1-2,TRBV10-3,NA,CAISEPQYGYTF,TGTGCCATCAGTGAGCCCCAGTATGGCTACACCTTC
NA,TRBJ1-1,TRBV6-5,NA,CTPMNTEAFF,TGCACTCCTATGAACACTGAAGCTTTCTTT
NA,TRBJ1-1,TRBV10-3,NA,CAISEGTWGENTEAFF,TGTGCCATCAGTGAGGGGACCTGGGGGGAGAACACTGAAGCTTTCTTT
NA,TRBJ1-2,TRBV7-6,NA,CASSLDRATMAGYTF,TGTGCCAGCAGCTTAGACAGGGCCACTATGGCGGGCTACACCTTC
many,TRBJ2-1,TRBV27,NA,CASSLSAGYNEQFF,TGTGCCAGCAGTTTATCGGCTGGCTACAATGAGCAGTTCTTC
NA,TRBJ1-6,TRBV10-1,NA,CASSESMAGNSPLHF,TGCGCCAGCAGTGAGTCGATGGCAGGGAATTCACCCCTCCACTTT
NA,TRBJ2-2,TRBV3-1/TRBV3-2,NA,CASSQAGIGELFF,TGTGCCAGCAGCCAAGCAGGGATCGGGGAGCTGTTTTTT
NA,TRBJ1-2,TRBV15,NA,CATSAGRTYGYTF,TGTGCCACCAGCGCGGGACGGACCTATGGCTACACCTTC
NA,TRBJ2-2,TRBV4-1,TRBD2,CASSQDPRLAGERSAGELFF,TGCGCCAGCAGCCAAGATCCCCGACTAGCGGGAGAAAGGAGCGCCGGGGAGCTGTTTTTT
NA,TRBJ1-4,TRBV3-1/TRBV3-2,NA,CASSQNEGGNEKLFF,TGTGCCAGCAGCCAGAACGAGGGAGGTAATGAAAAACTGTTTTTT
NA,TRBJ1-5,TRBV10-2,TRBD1,CASSDPGQGGQPQHF,TGCGCCAGCAGTGACCCTGGACAGGGTGGGCAGCCCCAGCATTTT
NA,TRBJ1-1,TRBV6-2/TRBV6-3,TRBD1,CASSSTGVGSTEAFF,TGTGCCAGCAGTTCGACAGGGGTTGGGAGCACTGAAGCTTTCTTT
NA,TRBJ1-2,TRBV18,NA,CASSPSGQGGHGYTF,TGTGCCAGCTCACCATCCGGCCAGGGAGGACATGGCTACACCTTC
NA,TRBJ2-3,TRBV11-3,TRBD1,CASSGTVSTDTQYF,TGTGCCAGCAGTGGGACAGTGAGCACAGATACGCAGTATTTT
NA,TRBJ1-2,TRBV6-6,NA,CASSPYTVLNYGYTF,TGTGCCAGCAGTCCATATACCGTTCTAAACTATGGCTACACCTTC
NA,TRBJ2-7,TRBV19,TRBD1,CASSPRTGAQYEQYF,TGTGCCAGTAGTCCCCGGACAGGGGCCCAATACGAGCAGTACTTC
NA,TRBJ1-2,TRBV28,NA,CASSYNQGRDYGYTF,TGTGCCAGCAGCTATAATCAGGGGAGGGACTATGGCTACACCTTC
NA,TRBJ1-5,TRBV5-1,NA,CASSLQENQPQHF,TGCGCCAGCAGCCTACAGGAAAATCAGCCCCAGCATTTT
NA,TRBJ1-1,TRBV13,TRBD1,CASSTLQGAPRGGTEAFF,TGTGCCAGCAGCACATTACAGGGGGCGCCCCGTGGAGGCACTGAAGCTTTCTTT
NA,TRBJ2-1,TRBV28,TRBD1,CASSQTQTGINEQFF,TGTGCCAGCAGCCAAACTCAGACAGGGATCAATGAGCAGTTCTTC
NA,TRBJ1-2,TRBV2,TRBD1,CASSLRDRYYGYTF,TGTGCCAGCAGTCTCCGGGACAGGTACTATGGCTACACCTTC
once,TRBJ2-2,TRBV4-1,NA,CASSQPVAENTGELFF,TGCGCCAGCAGCCAACCGGTAGCGGAGAACACCGGGGAGCTGTTTTTT
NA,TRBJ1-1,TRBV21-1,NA,CASSNYGNAAGGTEAFF,TGTGCCAGCAGCAATTACGGGAACGCGGCGGGGGGCACTGAAGCTTTCTTT
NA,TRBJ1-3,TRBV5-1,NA,CASSQDSSGNTIYF,TGCGCCAGCAGCCAGGACAGCTCTGGAAACACCATATATTTT
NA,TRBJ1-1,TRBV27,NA,CASSSDRTTEAFF,TGTGCCAGCAGTTCAGACAGAACCACTGAAGCTTTCTTT
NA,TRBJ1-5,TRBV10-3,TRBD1,CAISVPGQGFSNQPQHF,TGTGCCATCAGTGTCCCGGGACAGGGTTTTAGCAATCAGCCCCAGCATTTT
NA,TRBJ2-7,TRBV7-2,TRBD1,CASSPRRDRGYEQYF,TGTGCCAGCAGCCCCCGTCGCGACAGGGGCTACGAGCAGTACTTC
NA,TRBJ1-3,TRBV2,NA,CASRDNSGNTIYF,TGTGCCAGCAGGGACAACTCTGGAAACACCATATATTTT
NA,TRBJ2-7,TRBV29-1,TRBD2,CSVEAGGGEQYF,TGCAGCGTTGAAGCGGGGGGTGGGGAGCAGTACTTC
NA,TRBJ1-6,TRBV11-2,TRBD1,CASSSQTGALNSPLHF,TGTGCCAGCAGCTCTCAGACAGGGGCCCTTAATTCACCCCTCCACTTT
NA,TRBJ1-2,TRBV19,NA,CASSLGEGENTF,TGTGCCAGTAGTTTGGGGGAGGGCGAGAACACCTTC
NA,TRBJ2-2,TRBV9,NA,CASSVELTGELFF,TGTGCCAGCAGCGTAGAACTCACCGGGGAGCTGTTTTTT
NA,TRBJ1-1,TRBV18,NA,CASSAGTMNTEAFF,TGTGCCAGCTCAGCCGGGACAATGAACACTGAAGCTTTCTTT
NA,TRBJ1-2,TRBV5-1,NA,CASSSGQTNYGYTF,TGCGCCAGCAGCTCTGGACAGACTAACTATGGCTACACCTTC
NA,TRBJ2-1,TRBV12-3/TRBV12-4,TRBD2,CASSTLAGGEQFF,TGTGCCAGCAGTACCCTAGCGGGAGGGGAGCAGTTCTTC
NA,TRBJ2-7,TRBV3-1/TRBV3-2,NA,CASSHSSYEQYF,TGTGCCAGCAGCCATAGCTCCTACGAGCAGTACTTC
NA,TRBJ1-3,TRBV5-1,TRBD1,CASSLDPTGANGNTIYF,TGCGCCAGCAGCTTGGACCCTACAGGGGCCAATGGAAACACCATATATTTT
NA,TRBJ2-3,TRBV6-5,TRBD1,CASADRGNTQYF,TGTGCCAGCGCAGACAGGGGGAATACGCAGTATTTT
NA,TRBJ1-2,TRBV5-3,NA,CARSLIQGRGDNYGYTF,TGTGCCAGAAGCTTGATCCAGGGGCGAGGGGATAACTATGGCTACACCTTC
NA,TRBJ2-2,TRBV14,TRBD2,CASSQQLAVYTGELFF,TGTGCCAGCAGCCAGCAACTAGCGGTGTACACCGGGGAGCTGTTTTTT
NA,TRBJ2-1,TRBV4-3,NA,CASSQDRARAPNEQFF,TGCGCCAGCAGCCAAGATAGAGCGCGGGCACCAAATGAGCAGTTCTTC
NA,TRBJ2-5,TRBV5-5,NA,CASSLIAVYQETQYF,TGTGCCAGCAGCTTGATCGCAGTGTACCAAGAGACCCAGTACTTC
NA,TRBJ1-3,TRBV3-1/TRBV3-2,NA,CASSHHGISGNTIYF,TGTGCCAGCAGCCATCACGGGATATCTGGAAACACCATATATTTT
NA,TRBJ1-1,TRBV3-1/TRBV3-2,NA,CASSPLGGTEAFF,TGTGCCAGCAGCCCGCTCGGCGGGACTGAAGCTTTCTTT
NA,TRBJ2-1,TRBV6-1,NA,CASSDAQSGPYNEQFF,TGTGCCAGCAGTGACGCTCAAAGTGGGCCCTACAATGAGCAGTTCTTC
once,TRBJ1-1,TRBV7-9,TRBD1,CASSKYRGGLLETEAFF,TGTGCCAGCAGCAAGTACAGGGGCGGTTTGCTCGAGACTGAAGCTTTCTTT
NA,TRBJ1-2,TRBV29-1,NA,CSVWEYGYTF,TGCAGCGTCTGGGAGTATGGCTACACCTTC
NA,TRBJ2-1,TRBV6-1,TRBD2,CASSELRASGTYNEQFF,TGTGCCAGCAGTGAACTCCGGGCTAGCGGGACCTACAATGAGCAGTTCTTC
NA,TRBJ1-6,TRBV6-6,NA,CASSGRGKNSPLHF,TGTGCCAGCAGCGGCAGGGGTAAAAATTCACCCCTCCACTTT
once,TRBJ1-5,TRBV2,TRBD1,CASSVGTVSNQPQHF,TGTGCCAGCAGTGTTGGGACAGTTAGCAATCAGCCCCAGCATTTT
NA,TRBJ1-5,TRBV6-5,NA,CASRVRGDNQPQHF,TGTGCCAGCAGGGTCAGGGGTGACAATCAGCCCCAGCATTTT
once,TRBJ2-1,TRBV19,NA,CASRYTVLEVGEQFF,TGTGCCAGTAGGTATACGGTTCTGGAGGTCGGTGAGCAGTTCTTC
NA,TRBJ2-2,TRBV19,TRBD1,CASSIEPDRVGSGELFF,TGTGCCAGTAGTATAGAGCCCGACAGGGTGGGATCCGGGGAGCTGTTTTTT